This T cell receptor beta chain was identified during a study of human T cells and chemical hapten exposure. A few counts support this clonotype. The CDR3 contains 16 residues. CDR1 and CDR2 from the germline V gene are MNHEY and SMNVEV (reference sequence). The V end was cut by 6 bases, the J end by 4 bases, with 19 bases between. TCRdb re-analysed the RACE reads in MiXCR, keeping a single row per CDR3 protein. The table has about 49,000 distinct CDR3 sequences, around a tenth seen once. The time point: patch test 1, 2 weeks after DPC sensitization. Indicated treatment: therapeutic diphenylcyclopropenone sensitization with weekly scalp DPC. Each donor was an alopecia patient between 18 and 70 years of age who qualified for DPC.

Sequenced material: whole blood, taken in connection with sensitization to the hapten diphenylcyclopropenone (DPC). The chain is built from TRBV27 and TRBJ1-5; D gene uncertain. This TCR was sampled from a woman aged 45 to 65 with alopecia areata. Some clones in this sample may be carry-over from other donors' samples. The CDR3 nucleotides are TGTGCCAGCAGGACCGATACCCACCCAGGAAATCAGCCCCAGCATTTT. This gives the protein CASRTDTHPGNQPQHF.